This TCR beta chain was profiled in a study of chemoradiotherapy in HPV16-positive cancers. This table comes from immunoSEQ multiplex PCR, and its TCRdb copy is limited to in-frame clones, with some not included. Of approximately 11,000 clones listed, over 60% were seen once; the top ten hold approximately 0.96%. The CDR3 runs to 15 residues. V gave up 3 bases and J gave up 2 bases; unmatched junction bases: 5. CDR1 is SGHDN, CDR2 FVKESK, per germline. Sampling was conducted from a patient who underwent chemoradiotherapy. The chain links TRBV14 to TRBJ2-3; 7 bases are shared with TRBD1. This clonotype was obtained from a human donor with HPV-associated anogenital cancer. In DNA, the CDR3 is TGTGCCAGCAGCCAGAACAGGGGTTCCACAGATACGCAGTATTTT. Translated, it gives CASSQNRGSTDTQYF.